This is a list of T cell receptor beta chains from one sample in a study of cytomegalovirus exposure and HLA in healthy donors. TCRdb's copy holds only in-frame clones and misses some; the assay was immunoSEQ multiplex PCR. This sample carries roughly 100,000 clones, roughly 85% of them seen once, and the ten largest clones take around 2.6%. The sample comprised PBMCs. These receptors were taken from a man aged 40-49 years in good health and CMV-seronegative. CDR3s include the opening cysteine and the closing phenylalanine or tryptophan. Where a row states a size, it is once, few, many or the class of an expanded clone; other rows omit it.

-	15	TRBV6-5	TRBJ2-2	CASRMDYANTGELFF
-	13	TRBV6-4	TRBJ1-6	CASSDSQQGPLHF
-	12	TRBV6-5	TRBJ2-7	CASSSTGDEQYF
-	15	TRBV11-2	TRBJ2-3	CASSYLAGRTDTQYF
-	14	TRBV7-9	TRBJ1-1	CASSLGQGNTEAFF
-	15	TRBV28	TRBJ2-7	CASSSPGSGGPRQYF
-	14	TRBV29-1	TRBJ1-3	CSVLTETTGNTIYF
once	14	TRBV7-8	TRBJ2-7	CASSPAGAFYEQYF
-	15	TRBV7-2	TRBJ1-1	CASSPRVGARTEAFF
-	15	TRBV6-1	TRBJ1-5	CASSELRTGNQPQHF
-	14	TRBV5-1	TRBJ2-5	CASSLRTGQETQYF
-	15	TRBV7-2	TRBJ1-6	CASSLVVSGNSPLHF
-	13	TRBV5-4	TRBJ1-2	CASSFSSRVGYTF
-	14	TRBV19	TRBJ2-7	CASSPGLAGVEQYF
-	14	TRBV19	TRBJ2-3	CASSMLIVTDTQYF
few	18	TRBV28	TRBJ2-1	CASSPARPTSGGGNEQFF
-	15	TRBV9	TRBJ1-1	CASSPVPQGYTEAFF
few	11	TRBV9	TRBJ1-2	CASSKGDGYTF
-	14	TRBV29-1	TRBJ2-1	CSVVGLAGRNEQFF
-	15	TRBV5-8	TRBJ1-4	CASSPWTATNEKLFF
-	14	TRBV7-9	TRBJ2-7	CASSGGTGVYEQYF
once	16	TRBV5-1	TRBJ2-3	CASSPLTTSPADTQYF
-	15	TRBV7-6	TRBJ1-4	CASSLALQVSKKLFF
-	16	TRBV10-3	TRBJ1-1	CAISERQGPLNTEAFF
few	13	TRBV6-6	TRBJ1-1	CASSWRGETEAFF
-	13	TRBV28	TRBJ1-2	CASSPGQGYGYTF
-	16	TRBV18	TRBJ2-7	CASSPPQGQSPHEQYF
-	15	TRBV29-1	TRBJ2-5	CSVEGQRGPRETQYF
once	11	TRBV5-1	TRBJ2-1	CAASGNGEQFF
once	16	TRBV10-1	TRBJ1-5	CASTRHPRARNQPQHF
few	13	TRBV7-9	TRBJ1-1	CASSLEGSTEAFF
-	15	TRBV11-3	TRBJ2-5	CASSLRAGSQETQYF
-	13	TRBV7-3	TRBJ1-2	CASSLRQGYGYTF
-	15	TRBV11-3	TRBJ2-3	CASSHSGGSTDTQYF
-	15	TRBV19	TRBJ2-7	CASSIGTGGPGEQYF
-	16	TRBV29-1	TRBJ1-3	CSVVRGNLAAGNTIYF
-	14	TRBV6-6	TRBJ1-2	CASSRGTGRLGYTF
-	16	TRBV6-1	TRBJ2-7	CASSVARDRRYYEQYF
-	15	TRBV7-2	TRBJ2-3	CASSSLGGFTDTQYF
few	13	TRBV6-1	TRBJ1-6	CASNRADSSPLHF
-	17	TRBV10-3	TRBJ2-1	CAISANGGRRAYNEQFF
-	19	TRBV7-3	TRBJ2-2	CASSLRVSTSGGDTGELFF
-	16	TRBV27	TRBJ2-1	CASSFKVGGRHNEQFF
-	19	TRBV4-3	TRBJ2-7	CASSQDFFRGTSLRYEQYF
-	13	TRBV4-3	TRBJ1-2	CASSHTDSYGYTF
-	15	TRBV4-1	TRBJ2-5	CASSQETSGGETQYF
-	15	TRBV7-2	TRBJ2-5	CASSLNSGGAETQYF
-	15	TRBV9	TRBJ2-2	CASSVKGAGAGELFF
-	14	TRBV13	TRBJ1-1	CASSSTGFNTEAFF
-	14	TRBV4-1	TRBJ1-2	CASSQDGGFCGYTF
-	16	TRBV5-6	TRBJ2-7	CASSLALSGQGYEQYF
-	12	TRBV19	TRBJ1-5	CASMGTYQPQHF
-	12	TRBV18	TRBJ1-1	CASSPTEYEAFF
-	17	TRBV19	TRBJ2-2	CASSRRTGEGNTGELFF
-	16	TRBV5-1	TRBJ2-5	CASSARLAGVSETQYF
-	14	TRBV9	TRBJ1-1	CASSVYGGGTEAFF